This paragraph reports one TCR beta chain. What it recognizes is unknown. The data stem from a study of long-term antiretroviral therapy in people with HIV. Study summary: Samples from the earliest time points predate the 2015 immediate-ART recommendation by about a decade. The study, taken as a whole, reports: In samples taken after ART, diversity increased but remained below transplant donor control levels.

Per germline, CDR1 LNHDA and CDR2 SQIVND (reference sequence). Deletions cut 3 bases from V and 4 bases from J, with 3 bases between. The CDR3 covers 11 residues. Running of the v3.0 immunoSEQ assay took place at survey level. TCRdb keeps only in-frame clones here, not all; method: immunoSEQ multiplex PCR. Of about 20,000 clones detected, around four fifths appear once; the ten largest clones hold around 9.5%. The TCR comes from a woman aged 40 to 55 with HIV. Sequencing was performed on unsorted PBMCs, taken 1.2 years after starting antiretroviral therapy. The rearrangement uses TRBV19 and TRBJ1-1, with D unresolved. The CDR3 bases are TGTGCCAGTAGTATCTTCACTGAAGCTTTCTTT. Encoded protein: CASSIFTEAFF.